The present TCR beta chain was sequenced within a study of identical twins. V dropped 6 bases and J dropped 3 bases, with 14 bases sitting between them. The germline V gene has CDR1 WNHNN and CDR2 SYGVQD (reference sequence). The CDR3 contains 14 residues. TCRdb itself ran the 5' RACE reads through MiXCR, one entry per CDR3 protein. The profile shows fewer than 350,000 distinct CDR3 sequences, roughly 8.6% of them singletons. This sample also belongs to another study, concerning yellow fever vaccine responses in identical twins. From that second work: Reported findings indicate that twins' vaccine T cell responses seemed partially convergent, partially personalized.

Material: memory (CD45RO+) T cells sorted from blood. The source is a woman between 18 and 30 years old in good health. This chain uses TRBV10-1 with TRBJ2-5; D possibly uses TRBD1 or TRBD2 (6 bases each). CDR3 amino acids: CASSPGGTKETQYF. The DNA of the CDR3 is TGCGCCAGCAGCCCTGGGGGGACAAAAGAGACCCAGTACTTC.